This passage covers 21 T cell receptor beta chains from one sample sequenced in a study of OX40 agonist ivuxolimab in advanced cancers. Method: immunoSEQ multiplex PCR; TCRdb's copy keeps in-frame clones and lacks some. The repertoire holds about 75,000 clones, with about 86% as singletons. The specimen was CD4+ or CD8+ T cells sorted from blood, collected in a trial of the OX40 agonist ivuxolimab. All receptors come from an adult with an advanced solid tumor such as melanoma, head and neck, liver or kidney cancer.

J is TRBJ1-6 and V is TRBV6-6; 7 bases align to TRBD1. The junction had 5 bases not matched to a gene; V was cut back by 4 bases and J by 8 bases. The CDR3 totals 14 residues. Germline V gene data show CDR1 as MNHNY and CDR2 as SVGAGI (reference sequence). The CDR3 DNA reads as TGTGCCAGCAGTTTTCGACAGGGCTATTCACCCCTCCACTTT. Protein: CASSFRQGYSPLHF.

V and J are TRBV6-5 and TRBJ1-2; D remains ambiguous. V was clipped by 6 bases and J by 8 bases, with 10 bases between them. CDR1 and CDR2 (germline): MNHEY, SVGAGI. This CDR3 has 11 residues. The chain's CDR3 is CASRDTWGYTF. The CDR3 DNA sequence: TGTGCCAGCAGGGATACCTGGGGCTACACCTTC.

The genes are TRBV5-1 and TRBJ2-7; 8 bases fit TRBD1. The CDR3 is 14 amino acids. Trimming at V came to 3 bases and at J to 2 bases, leaving 4 bases not matched to a gene. Per germline, CDR1 SGHRS and CDR2 YFSETQ. The CDR3 DNA is TGCGCCAGCAGCTCGCGGACAGGGCCCTACGAGCAGTACTTC. Translating it yields CASSSRTGPYEQYF.

The rearrangement joins TRBV25-1 to TRBJ2-5, with 12 bases matching TRBD2. V shed 2 bases and J 2 bases; nucleotides not matched to a gene: 3. CDR3 length: 16 residues. In germline, CDR1 is MGHDK, CDR2 SYGVNS. CDR3: CASSELAGGEQETQYF. The CDR3 DNA follows: TGTGCCAGCAGTGAACTAGCGGGGGGGGAGCAAGAGACCCAGTACTTC.

The V and J genes are TRBV5-6 and TRBJ2-5; tentatively, D is TRBD2 (5 bases). Looked up from germline, CDR1 is SGHDT and CDR2 is YYEEEE. Trimming took 4 bases from V and 5 from J, leaving 18 bases between them. This CDR3 is 15 amino acids long. This CDR3 is CASSDLAGLMETQYF. The CDR3, as DNA: TGTGCCAGCAGCGATCTGGCAGGACTTATGGAGACCCAGTACTTC.

This clone was observed a handful of times. The chain uses TRBV6-5 and TRBJ1-5; 8 nucleotides agree with TRBD1. The CDR3 has 14 residues. The J segment lost 6 bases and the V segment lost 5 bases, leaving 6 bases of the junction unmatched. Germline V gene data show CDR1 as MNHEY and CDR2 as SVGAGI. The CDR3 protein is CASSGTGVGQPQHF. The CDR3 bases are TGTGCCAGCAGTGGGACAGGAGTGGGTCAGCCCCAGCATTTT.

This chain links TRBV18 with TRBJ2-7, with D possibly TRBD2 on 6 matching bases. The CDR3 contains 13 residues. Germline assignment: CDR1 KGHSH and CDR2 LQKENI. The CDR3 region is CAEAGRPSYEQYF. The CDR3 DNA follows: TGTGCTGAGGCGGGAAGGCCCTCCTACGAGCAGTACTTC.

Here the CDR3 reads CASSLGWGRSYNEQFF. CDR3 nucleotides: TGTGCCAGCAGTTTGGGTTGGGGTAGGTCCTACAATGAGCAGTTCTTC. The chain links TRBV27 to TRBJ2-1; D remains unclear. Trimming took off 3 bases at V and 1 base at J, with 13 bases between the two ends. This CDR3 is built from 16 residues. The germline gives CDR1 MNHEY, CDR2 SMNVEV (reference sequence).

The CDR3, as DNA: TGTGCCAGCAGCCTCAGGGGAATCTCCTACAATGAGCAGTTCTTC. It specifies CASSLRGISYNEQFF. The chain couples TRBV6-5 to TRBJ2-1; perhaps TRBD1 as D (6 bases). The germline V gene encodes CDR1 MNHEY and CDR2 SVGAGI. V gave up 6 bases and J gave up 0 bases, with 12 bases separating them. This CDR3 has 15 amino acids.

This chain joins TRBV19 and TRBJ2-7, with D perhaps being TRBD1 or TRBD2 (5 bases each). V dropped 3 bases and J dropped 0 bases, with 15 bases sitting between them. Per the germline V gene, CDR1 is LNHDA and CDR2 is SQIVND (reference sequence). The CDR3 is 16 amino acids. This CDR3 is CASSISGTGSSYEQYF. The DNA for the CDR3 is TGTGCCAGTAGTATCTCCGGGACGGGGAGCTCCTACGAGCAGTACTTC.

This sequence joins TRBV4-3 and TRBJ2-2; 8 positions agree with TRBD1. The V gene's germline CDR1 is LGHNA and CDR2 YSLEER. The CDR3 loop spans 16 amino acids. V shed 4 bases and J 4 bases; nucleotides not matched to a gene: 8. This CDR3 reads CASSPKIGTGTGELFF. The CDR3 DNA is TGCGCCAGCAGCCCGAAGATCGGGACAGGCACCGGGGAGCTGTTTTTT.

This sequence joins TRBV6-5 and TRBJ1-1; D is perhaps TRBD1 (6 bases). Trimming took off 7 bases at V and 5 bases at J, with 14 bases between the two ends. The CDR3 sequence is 13 residues long. Germline CDR1 reads MNHEY; CDR2 reads SVGAGI. The CDR3, as DNA: TGTGCCAGCATGATACAGGGAAATACTGAAGCTTTCTTT. Translated, it gives CASMIQGNTEAFF.

The chain uses TRBV5-1 and TRBJ1-1; possibly TRBD1 for D (6 bases). The CDR3 totals 14 residues. Germline CDR1 reads SGHRS; CDR2 reads YFSETQ. V lost 0 bases, J lost 7 bases, and 13 bases lay in between. For the CDR3, the DNA is TGCGCCAGCAGCTTGGGCGTACAGGGAGGTGAAGCTTTCTTT. This gives the protein CASSLGVQGGEAFF.

The CDR3 here is CASSPRDREIPPLHF. The CDR3 DNA reads as TGTGCCAGCAGCCCCCGGGACAGGGAGATACCACCCCTCCACTTT. The J gene is TRBJ1-6, the V gene TRBV7-9, with 9 bases aligning to TRBD1. Germline CDR1 reads SEHNR; CDR2 reads FQNEAQ (reference sequence). The CDR3 spans 15 residues. V dropped 5 bases and J dropped 11; count of bases not matched to a gene: 10.

The chain is built from TRBV10-1 and TRBJ2-7, with D uncertain. CDR1 is WNHNN, CDR2 SYGVQD, per germline (reference sequence). Deletions cut 8 bases from V and 2 bases from J, with 16 bases between. CDR3 length: 14 residues. The DNA of the CDR3 is TGCGCCAGCGTAGAGGAACTCCCAACCTACGAGCAGTACTTC. It translates to CASVEELPTYEQYF.

The chain links TRBV10-3 to TRBJ2-7; 11 bases map to TRBD1. Trimming cost V 0 bases and J 6 bases; bases outside gene matches: 7. This CDR3 is built from 16 residues. Per germline, CDR1 ENHRY and CDR2 SYGVKD. The CDR3, as DNA: TGTGCCATCAGTGAGTCTAGTAGGACAGGGGGCGTCGAGCAGTACTTC. Protein product: CAISESSRTGGVEQYF.

V gene TRBV6-5 combines with J gene TRBJ2-5; D is unresolved. CDR1 and CDR2 from the germline V gene are MNHEY and SVGAGI. The germline V and J ends were trimmed by 8 bases and 2 bases, with 12 bases remaining between them. This CDR3 region has 13 residues. In nucleotides, the CDR3 is TGTGCCAGCGCCAAACCCCCGCAAGAGACCCAGTACTTC. This translates into CASAKPPQETQYF.

The chain joins TRBV6-1 to TRBJ1-2; tentatively, D is TRBD1 (5 bases). Germline lookup yields CDR1 MNHNS and CDR2 SASEGT. The V end was cut by 8 bases, the J end by 1 base, with 8 bases between. The CDR3 covers 12 residues. CDR3 sequence (DNA): TGTGCCAGCCTGGACAATAACTATGGCTACACCTTC. Its translation: CASLDNNYGYTF.

This clone was counted only a few times. The CDR3 bases are TGCGCCAGCAGCCAGGGACCCGTCGAACGATACGAGCAGTACTTC. It is translated as CASSQGPVERYEQYF. The V and J genes are TRBV4-1 and TRBJ2-7; D may correspond to TRBD1 or TRBD2 (5 bases each). Trimming left V 3 bases short and J 4 bases short, with 16 bases between. Per the germline V gene, CDR1 is MGHRA and CDR2 is YSYEKL. This CDR3 spans 15 amino acids.

The V and J genes are TRBV7-3 and TRBJ2-3; 7 bases line up with TRBD1. V trimming: 5 bases; J trimming: 3 bases; junction bases outside the gene matches: 11. CDR1 and CDR2 (germline): SGHTA, FQGTGA. This CDR3 region has 16 residues. CDR3 amino acids: CASSRGQGIRTDTQYF. CDR3 sequence (DNA): TGTGCCAGCAGCAGGGGGCAGGGGATACGAACAGATACGCAGTATTTT.

This clone was seen once. The V gene is TRBV2, the J gene TRBJ1-2; D gene unclear. Trimming pared 4 bases from V and 7 bases from J, leaving 16 bases between. CDR1 is SNHLY and CDR2 is FYNNEI in the germline V gene. CDR3 length equals 14 residues. In DNA, the CDR3 is TGTGCCAGCAGTGGGACGATGTTGGGGAGTGGCTACACCTTC. Translation: CASSGTMLGSGYTF. Full variable domain (rest looked up from reference TRBV2 and TRBJ1-2): EPEVTQTPSHQVTQMGQEVILRCVPISNHLYFYWYRQILGQKVEFLVSFYNNEISEKSEIFDDQFSVERPDGSNFTLKIRSTKLEDSAMYFCASSGTMLGSGYTFGSGTRLTVV.